This T cell receptor (beta chain) was obtained from a study of blood T cell repertoires in COVID-19. The CDR3 length is 15 residues. With 4 bases clipped from V and 4 bases from J, the junction kept 10 bases outside the gene matches. Germline V CDR1 and CDR2: SGHRS, YFSETQ. In the original processing: Amplifying reference gene primers gave estimates of nucleated cell counts. Profiled with immunoSEQ multiplex PCR; TCRdb holds only in-frame clones, not every one. The DNA gave D and trimming, while V, J and clone size come from that table. The table includes 120,000 or so clones, 85% to 90% detected once.

The sequence came from an older woman with COVID-19, enrolled during active disease. The rearrangement links TRBV5-1 to TRBJ2-5; 7 bases are a match to TRBD1. Sequences were obtained from peripheral blood. In DNA, the CDR3 is TGCGCCAGCAGCGGGCAGGGACAGTTGGTAGAGACCCAGTACTTC. Residues: CASSGQGQLVETQYF.